A single sample is the source of the 14 T cell receptor beta chains below, sequenced in a study of T cell responses to AZD1222 COVID-19 vaccine. Here immunoSEQ multiplex PCR was the method, and the copy in TCRdb shows in-frame clones only, minus some. The data contain approximately 150,000 clones, 90% to 95% of them singletons. The sample consisted of peripheral blood, taken after recovery from COVID-19. These receptors all come from an adult who had recovered from COVID-19.

The chain has TRBV9 and TRBJ1-1, with 8 bases matching TRBD1. Per the germline V gene, CDR1 is SGDLS and CDR2 is YYNGEE. The ends lost 4 bases at V and 5 bases at J; junction bases unmatched: 13. The CDR3 spans 16 residues. CDR3 sequence reads: CASSPRGRGQGTEAFF. The CDR3 DNA reads TGTGCCAGCAGCCCCCGGGGCAGGGGGCAGGGTACTGAAGCTTTCTTT.

This sequence joins TRBV6-1 and TRBJ1-2; D is unresolved. The V end was cut by 5 bases, the J end by 8 bases, with 15 bases between. From germline, CDR1 is MNHNS and CDR2 SASEGT. This CDR3 contains 13 residues. The CDR3 sequence: CASSSDDRGGYTF. CDR3 DNA: TGTGCCAGCAGTTCAGACGATCGCGGGGGCTACACCTTC.

This chain links TRBV3-1 (or the pseudogene TRBV3-2) with TRBJ1-1, with TRBD1 matching over 7 bases. Germline trimming cut 1 base from V and 2 bases from J; bases unmatched to any gene: 7. The germline CDR1 and CDR2 sequences are LGHDT and YNNKEL (reference sequence). There are 16 residues in the CDR3. CDR3 residues: CASSQGLRDSNTEAFF. The CDR3 nucleotides read TGTGCCAGCAGCCAAGGACTCCGGGACAGTAACACTGAAGCTTTCTTT.

The chain uses TRBV2 and TRBJ2-1; tentatively, D is TRBD1 (7 bases). The CDR3 has 14 amino acids. CDR1 is SNHLY and CDR2 is FYNNEI in the germline V gene. V lost 3 bases and J 7 bases, leaving 13 bases between the germline ends. CDR3 residues: CASSDPTGRNEQFF. The CDR3 coding sequence is TGTGCCAGCAGTGACCCGACAGGGAGGAATGAGCAGTTCTTC.

The CDR3 protein is CASSFAGARGTGELFF. The CDR3 region has the DNA TGTGCCAGCAGCTTCGCAGGGGCGAGGGGTACCGGGGAGCTGTTTTTT. The chain carries TRBV7-9 and TRBJ2-2; weak D call: TRBD1 (6 bases). This CDR3 spans 16 amino acids. CDR1 and CDR2 (germline): SEHNR, FQNEAQ (reference sequence). Trimming stripped 3 bases from V and 5 bases from J, with 16 bases between.

The V call is TRBV6-4, the J call TRBJ2-7, with TRBD2 as a possible D gene (5 bases). With 5 bases removed from V and 2 bases from J, the gap between germline ends came to 19 bases. Per the germline V gene, CDR1 is MRHNA and CDR2 is SNTAGT. The CDR3 spans 16 residues. The CDR3 region is CASSYSPWETPYEQYF. The CDR3 DNA reads as TGTGCCAGCAGTTATTCTCCTTGGGAGACCCCCTACGAGCAGTACTTC.

This clone qualifies as medium-sized. The chain links TRBV6-1 to TRBJ2-1; D may be TRBD2 (6 bases). The germline gives CDR1 MNHNS, CDR2 SASEGT. The CDR3 consists of 16 residues. Between the trimmed V and J ends, which lost 3 bases and 7 bases, there was a span of 19 bases. CDR3 residues: CASSDSMGGGRNEQFF. The CDR3 DNA follows: TGTGCCAGCAGTGATTCTATGGGAGGAGGAAGGAATGAGCAGTTCTTC.

The rearrangement uses TRBV11-2 and TRBJ1-3; weak D call: TRBD1 (5 bases). V was clipped by 0 bases and J by 3 bases, with 12 bases between them. The CDR3 runs to 16 residues. From germline, CDR1 is SGHAT and CDR2 FQNNGV. Here the CDR3 reads CASSLDRRGGGNTIYF. Here the CDR3 DNA reads TGTGCCAGCAGCTTAGATCGGAGGGGAGGTGGAAACACCATATATTTT. Based on the CDR3 plus reference TRBV11-2 and TRBJ1-3, the full variable domain is EAGVAQSPRYKIIEKRQSVAFWCNPISGHATLYWYQQILGQGPKLLIQFQNNGVVDDSQLPKDRFSAERLKGVDSTLKIQPAKLEDSAVYLCASSLDRRGGGNTIYFGEGSWLTVV.

The chain employs TRBV5-4 and TRBJ2-2; 8 bases line up with TRBD2. Germline CDR1 reads SGHNT; CDR2 reads YYREEE (reference sequence). V lost 0 bases and J lost 4; bases outside the gene matches: 5. This CDR3 has 16 amino acids. CDR3 nucleotides: TGTGCCAGCAGCTTGGTGGGACTAGGGCCCACCGGGGAGCTGTTTTTT. Residues: CASSLVGLGPTGELFF.

The rearrangement joins TRBV10-1 to TRBJ1-2; D call uncertain. The CDR3 has 9 residues. V was trimmed by 9 bases and J by 3 bases, leaving 2 bases between them. Germline values: CDR1 WNHNN, CDR2 SYGVQD (reference sequence). CDR3 protein: CARDYGYTF. In DNA form, the CDR3 reads TGCGCCAGGGACTATGGCTACACCTTC.

The chain has TRBV7-3 and TRBJ2-3, with 9 bases matching TRBD2. This CDR3 has 14 amino acids. Germline CDR1 SGHTA, CDR2 FQGTGA. V dropped 7 bases and J dropped 3; count of bases not matched to a gene: 5. The CDR3 DNA follows: TGTGCCAGCAAAATGACTAGCGGTACAGATACGCAGTATTTT. Protein: CASKMTSGTDTQYF.

The chain combines TRBV28 with TRBJ2-1; D remains ambiguous. Germline CDR1 is MDHEN and CDR2 is SYDVKM. The CDR3 extends over 13 amino acids. V lost 7 bases to trimming and J lost 10 bases, with 17 bases between them. CDR3 residues: CASTSPEIREQFF. CDR3 nucleotide sequence: TGTGCCAGCACCTCTCCGGAGATTCGCGAGCAGTTCTTC.

Written as DNA, the CDR3 is TGTGCCAGCAGCGGACGGAACACTGAAGCTTTCTTT. As protein: CASSGRNTEAFF. J is TRBJ1-1 and V is TRBV28; the D is unclear. From germline, CDR1 is MDHEN and CDR2 SYDVKM. The V and J ends lost 6 bases and 1 base respectively, with 6 bases between them. CDR3 length: 12 residues. Combining the CDR3 with reference TRBV28 and TRBJ1-1 gives the whole variable domain DVKVTQSSRYLVKRTGEKVFLECVQDMDHENMFWYRQDPGLGLRLIYFSYDVKMKEKGDIPEGYSVSREKKERFSLILESASTNQTSMYLCASSGRNTEAFFGQGTRLTVV.

J is TRBJ2-7 and V is TRBV12-3 or TRBV12-4, with TRBD1 as a possible D gene (5 bases). Trimming pared 5 bases from V and 2 bases from J, leaving 7 bases between. The CDR3 has 12 amino acids. The CDR3 DNA reads TGTGCCAGCAGTCTGGACACCTACGAGCAGTACTTC. This codes for CASSLDTYEQYF.